Described below is a single T cell receptor beta chain sequence and its context. The data originate from a study of metastatic and nonmetastatic thyroid tumors. The entire patient cohort was treatment-naive prior to thyroid surgery. From germline, CDR1 is SEHNR and CDR2 FQNEAQ (reference sequence). Trimming left V 10 bases short and J 0 bases short, with 13 bases between. This CDR3 has 13 residues. Using MiXCR, TCRdb re-called clones from the PCR reads. The data contain 7,000 to 8,500 clones, approximately 31% of them singletons. This TCR derives from a female donor with papillary thyroid cancer or a benign thyroid nodule (not recorded which). Some clones in this sample may be carry-over from other donors' samples. The material sequenced was tumor tissue. V is TRBV7-9 and J is TRBJ2-7; D remains ambiguous. CDR3 residues: CATGRTNSYEQYF. The CDR3 DNA is TGTGCCACCGGACGGACGAACTCCTACGAGCAGTACTTC.